A selection of T cell receptor beta chains follows, all from one sample in a study of blood T cell repertoires in COVID-19. Data came from immunoSEQ multiplex PCR; TCRdb stores just in-frame clones and leaves some out. Seen here are about 130,000 clones, around 86% observed once, and the top ten hold over 10%. Sequences were obtained from peripheral blood. The receptors were gathered from a woman aged 70 to 79 with COVID-19, enrolled during active disease. Each CDR3 is given with its conserved first and last residue. D genes are given only for firm matches. The size of a clone is reported for some rows only, either as once, few or many, or as a class for expanded clones.

v_call,clone_size,j_call,d_call,cdr3_aa,cdr3_nt
TRBV5-4,once,TRBJ2-5,.,CASSTGEETQYF,TGTGCCAGCAGCACCGGAGAAGAGACCCAGTACTTC
TRBV28,.,TRBJ1-2,TRBD1,CASSVVGQGQANYGYTF,TGTGCCAGCAGTGTGGTAGGACAGGGACAAGCTAACTATGGCTACACCTTC
TRBV15,.,TRBJ2-2,.,CATSRGTDLNTGELFF,TGTGCCACCAGCAGAGGGACAGACCTGAACACCGGGGAGCTGTTTTTT
TRBV19,.,TRBJ1-4,.,CASSKQQGEKLFF,TGTGCCAGTAGTAAGCAGCAGGGGGAAAAACTGTTTTTT
TRBV30,.,TRBJ1-5,.,CAWSPRSNQPQHF,TGTGCCTGGAGTCCGAGAAGCAATCAGCCCCAGCATTTT
TRBV5-1,.,TRBJ2-5,.,CASSPTILYTGMGETQYF,TGCGCCAGCAGCCCAACAATACTATACACAGGGATGGGGGAGACCCAGTACTTC
TRBV28,.,TRBJ2-7,.,CASSLRGSFYEQYF,TGTGCCAGCAGTTTAAGAGGTAGTTTCTACGAGCAGTACTTC
TRBV5-1,.,TRBJ2-5,TRBD1,CASSLDRGGETQYF,TGCGCCAGCAGCTTGGACAGGGGTGGTGAGACCCAGTACTTC
TRBV6-5,.,TRBJ1-1,TRBD1,CASEDRGLGTEAFF,TGTGCCAGCGAGGACAGGGGGCTTGGCACTGAAGCTTTCTTT
TRBV6-5,.,TRBJ1-1,.,CASSLEQHTEAFF,TGTGCCAGCAGCCTTGAACAGCACACTGAAGCTTTCTTT
TRBV5-1,.,TRBJ2-1,TRBD1,CASSLGDRNNEQFF,TGCGCCAGCAGCTTGGGGGACAGGAACAATGAGCAGTTCTTC
TRBV6-4,.,TRBJ1-5,TRBD1,CASIPSLQGGNSNQPQHF,TGTGCCAGCATTCCTAGCTTACAGGGGGGAAATAGCAATCAGCCCCAGCATTTT
TRBV2,.,TRBJ1-5,.,CASRGREDQPQHF,TGTGCCAGCAGGGGCAGGGAAGATCAGCCCCAGCATTTT
TRBV5-1,few,TRBJ1-3,TRBD1,CASSLGGTGTFAGNTIYF,TGCGCCAGCAGCTTGGGCGGGACAGGGACTTTCGCCGGAAACACCATATATTTT
TRBV5-4,.,TRBJ2-1,TRBD2,CASTAGGLYNEQFF,TGTGCCAGCACCGCGGGGGGGCTATACAATGAGCAGTTCTTC
TRBV28,once,TRBJ1-2,.,CASSLWSGNYGYTF,TGTGCCAGCAGTTTATGGTCCGGGAACTATGGCTACACCTTC
TRBV9,.,TRBJ1-3,.,CASSVSGMPRFRSSGNTIYF,TGTGCCAGCAGCGTATCGGGGATGCCCAGATTTAGAAGCTCTGGAAACACCATATATTTT
TRBV7-9,.,TRBJ1-5,TRBD1,CASSLAGGGNSNQPQHF,TGTGCCAGCAGCTTAGCAGGGGGCGGAAATAGCAATCAGCCCCAGCATTTT
TRBV27,few,TRBJ1-4,.,CASSLTGRLDEKLFF,TGTGCCAGCAGTTTAACAGGGCGATTAGATGAAAAACTGTTTTTT
TRBV11-3,.,TRBJ2-1,.,CASSPSRGAHNEQFF,TGTGCCAGCAGCCCATCCAGGGGCGCACACAATGAGCAGTTCTTC
TRBV28,.,TRBJ1-5,.,CASSFRRVRGNQPQHF,TGTGCCAGCAGTTTTAGACGGGTAAGGGGGAATCAGCCCCAGCATTTT
TRBV5-4,.,TRBJ2-1,.,CASSLGGTDNEQFF,TGTGCCAGCAGCTTAGGGGGAACAGACAATGAGCAGTTCTTC
TRBV7-3,.,TRBJ2-4,.,CASSLTSADGIQYF,TGTGCCAGCAGCTTAACGTCCGCAGATGGCATTCAGTACTTC
TRBV19,.,TRBJ1-2,TRBD1,CASSVGQGTRGYTF,TGTGCCAGTAGTGTGGGACAGGGGACCCGTGGCTACACCTTC
TRBV2,.,TRBJ1-6,.,CASRDSNSPLHF,TGTGCCAGCAGGGACAGTAATTCACCCCTCCACTTT
TRBV5-5,.,TRBJ1-4,.,CASSSPKGANEKLFF,TGTGCCAGCAGCAGTCCAAAAGGGGCTAATGAAAAACTGTTTTTT
TRBV30,.,TRBJ1-4,TRBD1,CAWRADRYNEKLFF,TGTGCCTGGAGGGCGGACAGGTATAATGAAAAACTGTTTTTT
TRBV10-3,.,TRBJ1-1,.,CAISPEGGNTEAFF,TGTGCCATCAGTCCCGAGGGCGGGAACACTGAAGCTTTCTTT
TRBV19,few,TRBJ2-3,TRBD2,CASAVAGADTQYF,TGTGCCAGTGCCGTAGCGGGGGCGGATACGCAGTATTTT
TRBV6-1,.,TRBJ2-5,.,CASSEFTGWQETQYF,TGTGCCAGCAGTGAATTTACAGGGTGGCAAGAGACCCAGTACTTC
TRBV27,.,TRBJ2-3,TRBD1,CASSLSQGARTDTQYF,TGTGCCAGCAGTTTATCGCAGGGGGCGCGGACAGATACGCAGTATTTT
TRBV5-1,.,TRBJ1-1,.,CASSLEVRGIGEAFF,TGCGCCAGCAGCTTGGAGGTGCGGGGGATCGGTGAAGCTTTCTTT